The rows below give T cell receptor beta chains drawn from one sample of a study of CD8+ T cells in alopecia areata. Generated by immunoSEQ multiplex PCR, the TCRdb table keeps only in-frame clones and is missing some. The table includes roughly 210,000 clones, less than 45% detected once. Sequences were derived from CD4+ T cells sorted from blood, sampled at approximately week 39, from a patient treated with tofacitinib. These receptors originate from a human donor with alopecia areata. The CDR3 runs from the conserved cysteine through the conserved F or W. A D gene is named only where the DNA matches it firmly. Where a row states a size, it is once, few, many or the class of an expanded clone; other rows omit it.

J gene: TRBJ2-3; D gene: TRBD2; clone size: .; V gene: TRBV9; CDR3 protein: CASAGGASGRTDTQYF; CDR3 DNA: TGTGCCAGCGCGGGGGGAGCTAGCGGGAGAACAGATACGCAGTATTTT
J gene: TRBJ2-6; D gene: TRBD1; clone size: few; V gene: TRBV29-1; CDR3 protein: CSVLQGAGSGANVLTF; CDR3 DNA: TGCAGCGTCCTACAGGGGGCAGGGTCTGGGGCCAACGTCCTGACTTTC
J gene: TRBJ2-6; D gene: .; clone size: .; V gene: TRBV30; CDR3 protein: CAWRGAGANVLTF; CDR3 DNA: TGTGCCTGGAGGGGTGCTGGGGCCAACGTCCTGACTTTC
J gene: TRBJ2-5; D gene: TRBD1; clone size: .; V gene: TRBV7-2; CDR3 protein: CASSPTGGAETQYF; CDR3 DNA: TGTGCCAGCAGCCCCACAGGGGGCGCCGAGACCCAGTACTTC
J gene: TRBJ2-5; D gene: .; clone size: .; V gene: TRBV7-2; CDR3 protein: CASSLSRESWETQYF; CDR3 DNA: TGTGCCAGCAGCTTGTCGCGGGAAAGCTGGGAGACCCAGTACTTC
J gene: TRBJ2-7; D gene: TRBD1; clone size: few; V gene: TRBV5-6; CDR3 protein: CASSLWDRAYEQYF; CDR3 DNA: TGTGCCAGCAGCTTGTGGGACAGGGCCTACGAGCAGTACTTC
J gene: TRBJ2-7; D gene: TRBD1; clone size: .; V gene: TRBV5-1; CDR3 protein: CASSLVGQGINEQYF; CDR3 DNA: TGCGCCAGCAGCTTGGTGGGACAGGGCATCAACGAGCAGTACTTC
J gene: TRBJ1-1; D gene: .; clone size: few; V gene: TRBV29-1; CDR3 protein: CSVVGQTNTEAFF; CDR3 DNA: TGCAGCGTTGTGGGGCAGACGAACACTGAAGCTTTCTTT
J gene: TRBJ2-2; D gene: .; clone size: few; V gene: TRBV5-1; CDR3 protein: CASSPPTGTGELFF; CDR3 DNA: TGCGCCAGCAGCCCTCCTACAGGGACCGGGGAGCTGTTTTTT
J gene: TRBJ1-1; D gene: .; clone size: .; V gene: TRBV2; CDR3 protein: CASSVQGPTEAFF; CDR3 DNA: TGTGCCAGCAGTGTACAGGGCCCGACTGAAGCTTTCTTT
J gene: TRBJ2-2; D gene: TRBD1; clone size: few; V gene: TRBV6-4; CDR3 protein: CASSRQGPAGELFF; CDR3 DNA: TGTGCCAGCAGTCGACAGGGGCCAGCCGGGGAGCTGTTTTTT
J gene: TRBJ2-7; D gene: .; clone size: .; V gene: TRBV30; CDR3 protein: CAWRETGTSTYEQYF; CDR3 DNA: TGTGCCTGGAGAGAAACCGGGACTTCCACCTACGAGCAGTACTTC
J gene: TRBJ1-2; D gene: .; clone size: many; V gene: TRBV7-2; CDR3 protein: CASSADPKYGYTF; CDR3 DNA: TGTGCCAGCAGCGCGGACCCGAAGTATGGCTACACCTTC
J gene: TRBJ2-5; D gene: TRBD1; clone size: few; V gene: TRBV5-1; CDR3 protein: CASRLDRGQETQYF; CDR3 DNA: TGCGCCAGCAGACTCGACAGGGGACAAGAGACCCAGTACTTC
J gene: TRBJ2-7; D gene: .; clone size: .; V gene: TRBV18; CDR3 protein: CASSPAQGSYEQYF; CDR3 DNA: TGTGCCAGCTCACCCGCGCAAGGGAGTTACGAGCAGTACTTC
J gene: TRBJ2-2; D gene: TRBD2; clone size: few; V gene: TRBV2; CDR3 protein: CASTPGLAGAGELFF; CDR3 DNA: TGTGCCAGCACCCCGGGACTAGCGGGAGCCGGGGAGCTGTTTTTT
J gene: TRBJ2-7; D gene: TRBD2; clone size: .; V gene: TRBV30; CDR3 protein: CAISPVSGTYEQYF; CDR3 DNA: TGTGCTATCTCACCGGTTAGCGGGACCTACGAGCAGTACTTC
J gene: TRBJ2-7; D gene: .; clone size: few; V gene: TRBV7-9; CDR3 protein: CASSSPRGQSSSYEQYF; CDR3 DNA: TGTGCCAGCAGCTCGCCAAGGGGCCAATCGAGCTCCTACGAGCAGTACTTC
J gene: TRBJ2-5; D gene: .; clone size: .; V gene: TRBV9; CDR3 protein: CASSVGGQSLKTQYF; CDR3 DNA: TGTGCCAGCAGCGTAGGAGGGCAGAGCCTAAAGACCCAGTACTTC
J gene: TRBJ1-2; D gene: .; clone size: .; V gene: TRBV4-2; CDR3 protein: CASSQDSMGSYTF; CDR3 DNA: TGTGCCAGCAGCCAAGATAGTATGGGAAGCTACACCTTC
J gene: TRBJ2-3; D gene: .; clone size: .; V gene: TRBV5-1; CDR3 protein: CASSADLSTDTQYF; CDR3 DNA: TGCGCCAGCAGCGCTGACCTGAGCACAGATACGCAGTATTTT
J gene: TRBJ1-5; D gene: .; clone size: few; V gene: TRBV6-5; CDR3 protein: CASRHRAGNQPQHF; CDR3 DNA: TGTGCCAGCAGACACAGGGCAGGCAATCAGCCCCAGCATTTT
J gene: TRBJ2-2; D gene: TRBD1; clone size: .; V gene: TRBV7-9; CDR3 protein: CASRTGATNTGELFF; CDR3 DNA: TGTGCCAGCCGGACAGGGGCCACGAACACCGGGGAGCTGTTTTTT
J gene: TRBJ2-1; D gene: TRBD2; clone size: few; V gene: TRBV10-3; CDR3 protein: CAISDFLAGAGNEQFF; CDR3 DNA: TGTGCCATCAGTGATTTTCTAGCGGGAGCGGGGAATGAGCAGTTCTTC